This T cell receptor (beta chain) was retrieved from a study of OX40 agonist ivuxolimab in advanced cancers. General study results and limits: In the expanded peripheral T cells, antigen specificity was never determined.

Remarks on this clone: What it binds is unknown.

Per the germline V gene, CDR1 is SGHVS and CDR2 is FQNEAQ. This CDR3 is 14 amino acids long. Trimming took 3 bases from V and 4 from J, leaving 12 bases between them. Sequenced by immunoSEQ multiplex PCR; TCRdb stores in-frame clones only, minus some. The sample has 75,000 to 100,000 clones, roughly nine tenths seen once. Blood sampling took place at baseline, cycle 4 day 1, and cycle 7 day 1. Sequences were derived from CD4+ or CD8+ T cells sorted from blood, sampled in a trial of the OX40 agonist ivuxolimab. The chain recombines TRBV7-8 with TRBJ2-5, with a possible D match to TRBD2 (6 bases). The receptor was isolated from an adult with an advanced solid tumor such as melanoma, head and neck, liver or kidney cancer. CDR3 sequence: CASSLGGGLETQYF. The DNA of the CDR3 is TGTGCCAGCAGCTTGGGGGGAGGTTTAGAGACCCAGTACTTC.